Below are 22 T cell receptor beta chains sequenced from a single sample in a study of blood T cell repertoires in COVID-19. The data were produced by immunoSEQ multiplex PCR, yet TCRdb's version contains in-frame clones alone and is incomplete. The table records 200,000 to 300,000 clones, approximately 91% of them present only once. The sample was peripheral blood. These receptors all come from a young man with COVID-19, enrolled during active disease.

This chain uses TRBV6-5 with TRBJ2-7; D is uncertain. V shed 6 bases and J shed 3 bases, with 18 bases lying between them. This CDR3 is 15 amino acids long. Germline V CDR1 and CDR2: MNHEY, SVGAGI. CDR3 coding DNA: TGTGCCAGCAGGTCCCGGTCGTTTAGTGACTACGAGCAGTACTTC. Amino acid sequence: CASRSRSFSDYEQYF.

The count of this clone is one. The chain carries TRBV6-5 and TRBJ1-2, with 10 bases aligning to TRBD1. CDR3 length: 13 amino acids. Germline CDR1 is MNHEY and CDR2 is SVGAGI. V was clipped by 7 bases and J by 6 bases; unmatched bases: 5. CDR3 protein: CASNGQGVDGYTF. DNA of the CDR3: TGTGCCAGCAATGGACAGGGGGTAGATGGCTACACCTTC.

V and J are TRBV6-5 and TRBJ1-5; D is perhaps TRBD1 (6 bases). Per germline, CDR1 MNHEY and CDR2 SVGAGI. The CDR3 extends over 15 amino acids. Trimming left V 5 bases short and J 6 bases short, with 17 bases between. This chain's CDR3 is CASSPDGRGAQPQHF. CDR3 bases: TGTGCCAGCAGTCCTGACGGGAGGGGGGCTCAGCCCCAGCATTTT.

CDR3 bases: TGTGCCAGCAGGGGGACAGTTGTAGAGACCCAGTACTTC. Its protein is CASRGTVVETQYF. J is TRBJ2-5 and V is TRBV12-3 or TRBV12-4; TRBD1 agrees at 7 bases. The ends lost 6 bases at V and 4 bases at J; junction bases unmatched: 5. The CDR3 has 13 amino acids.

V usage is TRBV7-9 and J usage is TRBJ2-2; TRBD1 might be the D (6 bases). CDR1 and CDR2 from the germline V gene are SEHNR and FQNEAQ (reference sequence). The CDR3 sequence is 16 residues long. Between the trimmed V and J ends, which lost 3 bases and 3 bases, there was a span of 14 bases. The CDR3 region is CASSFRMYRDTGELFF. CDR3 DNA sequence: TGTGCCAGCAGCTTCAGAATGTACAGGGACACCGGGGAGCTGTTTTTT.

This clone was seen once. This chain links TRBV19 with TRBJ2-5, with D perhaps matching TRBD2 (5 bases). Between the trimmed V and J ends, which lost 3 bases and 4 bases, there was a span of 12 bases. This CDR3 has 14 residues. Per the germline V gene, CDR1 is LNHDA and CDR2 is SQIVND (reference sequence). The CDR3 spells CASSINGVAETQYF. CDR3 in DNA: TGTGCCAGTAGTATTAACGGGGTTGCAGAGACCCAGTACTTC. Looking up the rest from reference TRBV19 and TRBJ2-5 gives the full variable domain: DGGITQSPKYLFRKEGQNVTLSCEQNLNHDAMYWYRQDPGQGLRLIYYSQIVNDFQKGDIAEGYSVSREKKESFPLTVTSAQKNPTAFYLCASSINGVAETQYFGPGTRLLVL.

V usage is TRBV6-1 and J usage is TRBJ2-7; 7 bases are shared with TRBD2. CDR3 size: 15 residues. The V gene end was trimmed by 0 bases and the J gene end by 4 bases; junction bases not matched to a gene: 6. The germline V gene has CDR1 MNHNS and CDR2 SASEGT. This CDR3 is CASSEATGGTYEQYF. The CDR3 bases are TGTGCCAGCAGTGAAGCAACGGGGGGAACGTACGAGCAGTACTTC.

The chain carries TRBV6-5 and TRBJ1-6, with 11 positions matching TRBD1. The CDR3 length is 16 residues. Trimming cost V 4 bases and J 10 bases; bases outside gene matches: 9. Germline loops: CDR1 MNHEY, CDR2 SVGAGI. This chain's CDR3 is CASSLGRTGGKSPLHF. CDR3 sequence (DNA): TGTGCCAGCAGTTTGGGGCGGACAGGGGGCAAGTCACCCCTCCACTTT.

The chain couples TRBV7-3 to TRBJ1-1, with 7 nucleotides matching TRBD1. Germline CDR1 reads SGHTA; CDR2 reads FQGTGA. Germline trimming cut 4 bases from V and 4 bases from J; bases unmatched to any gene: 3. The CDR3 consists of 13 residues. CDR3 in DNA: TGTGCCAGCAGCTACGCAGGGGGCACTGAAGCTTTCTTT. Translated, it gives CASSYAGGTEAFF. The entire variable domain, with the rest obtained from reference TRBV7-3 and TRBJ1-1, is as follows: GAGVSQTPSNKVTEKGKYVELRCDPISGHTALYWYRQSLGQGPEFLIYFQGTGAADDSGLPNDRFFAVRPEGSVSTLKIQRTERGDSAVYLCASSYAGGTEAFFGQGTRLTVV.

The V call is TRBV19, the J call TRBJ1-5; a possible D gene is TRBD1 (5 bases). This CDR3 comprises 15 residues. The germline gives CDR1 LNHDA, CDR2 SQIVND (reference sequence). Deletions cut 3 bases from V and 0 bases from J, with 9 bases between. CDR3 nucleotide sequence: TGTGCCAGTAGTATGGGGCAAGATAGCAATCAGCCCCAGCATTTT. It codes for CASSMGQDSNQPQHF.

The chain employs TRBV12-3 or TRBV12-4 and TRBJ2-2, with a weak D call TRBD1 (6 bases). This CDR3 spans 13 amino acids. V lost 5 bases to trimming and J lost 5 bases, with 9 bases between them. DNA for the CDR3: TGTGCCAGCAGTCCCACAGGGACCGGGGAGCTGTTTTTT. As protein: CASSPTGTGELFF.

V gene TRBV13 combines with J gene TRBJ1-4; 11 nucleotides match TRBD1. The CDR3 contains 14 residues. Losses at the gene ends were 7 bases for V and 8 bases for J; bases not matched to a gene: 6. CDR1 PRHDT and CDR2 FYEKMQ come from the germline V gene (reference sequence). This CDR3 is CASTRTGGLEKLFF. In nucleotides, the CDR3 is TGTGCCAGCACCAGGACAGGGGGCTTAGAAAAACTGTTTTTT.

This chain uses TRBV13 with TRBJ2-2; D uncertain. CDR1 and CDR2 (germline): PRHDT, FYEKMQ (reference sequence). V dropped 1 base and J dropped 4 bases, with 7 bases sitting between them. The CDR3 sequence is 14 residues long. The CDR3 coding sequence is TGTGCCAGCAGCTTAGTTGGGCGCACCGGGGAGCTGTTTTTT. Protein sequence: CASSLVGRTGELFF.

The V and J genes are TRBV19 and TRBJ1-3; D uncertain. Trimming stripped 3 bases from V and 4 bases from J, with 13 bases between. The V gene's germline CDR1 is LNHDA and CDR2 SQIVND (reference sequence). The CDR3 extends over 15 amino acids. CDR3 nucleotides: TGTGCCAGTAGTATTTCGAGGAGATCCGGAAACACCATATATTTT. It encodes CASSISRRSGNTIYF. The whole variable domain, remainder taken from reference TRBV19 and TRBJ1-3, is DGGITQSPKYLFRKEGQNVTLSCEQNLNHDAMYWYRQDPGQGLRLIYYSQIVNDFQKGDIAEGYSVSREKKESFPLTVTSAQKNPTAFYLCASSISRRSGNTIYFGEGSWLTVV.

This rearrangement joins TRBV14 to TRBJ2-7, with 10 bases that match TRBD1. Germline V lookup: CDR1 SGHDN, CDR2 FVKESK. The junction had 1 base not matched to a gene; V was cut back by 4 bases and J by 4 bases. The length of the CDR3 is 13 residues. Here the CDR3 reads CASSRDRGYEQYF. The CDR3 DNA reads TGTGCCAGCAGCCGGGACAGGGGTTACGAGCAGTACTTC.

This rearrangement joins TRBV2 to TRBJ1-2; the D is unclear. This CDR3 comprises 14 residues. Germline CDR1 SNHLY, CDR2 FYNNEI. With 0 bases removed from V and 4 bases from J, the gap between germline ends came to 9 bases. The CDR3 nucleotides are TGTGCCAGCAGTGAAGCGCGAGGAACCTATGGCTACACCTTC. It encodes CASSEARGTYGYTF.

V gene TRBV29-1 combines with J gene TRBJ2-2; 7 bases map to TRBD1. The CDR3 is 13 amino acids. Germline CDR1 reads SQVTM; CDR2 reads ANQGSEA. V dropped 5 bases and J dropped 5; count of bases not matched to a gene: 5. The CDR3, as DNA: TGCAGCGTTTCACAGGGGAAAACCGGGGAGCTGTTTTTT. Translation: CSVSQGKTGELFF.

The chain has TRBV18 and TRBJ2-2; TRBD1 agrees at 8 bases. Germline loops: CDR1 KGHSH, CDR2 LQKENI. The CDR3 runs to 18 residues. V lost 6 bases to trimming and J lost 4 bases; unmatched junction nucleotides: 16. CDR3 nucleotides: TGTGCCAGCTCCCCCCAGTCCCCAGGACAGGGAAGCACCGGGGAGCTGTTTTTT. Encoded protein: CASSPQSPGQGSTGELFF. The full variable domain, with the rest looked up from reference TRBV18 and TRBJ2-2, is NAGVMQNPRHLVRRRGQEARLRCSPMKGHSHVYWYRQLPEEGLKFMVYLQKENIIDESGMPKERFSAEFPKEGPSILRIQQVVRGDSAAYFCASSPQSPGQGSTGELFFGEGSRLTVL.

This rearrangement joins TRBV2 to TRBJ2-2, with a tentative D call TRBD1 (5 bases). Germline CDR1 SNHLY, CDR2 FYNNEI. CDR3 length: 14 amino acids. V shed 6 bases and J shed 1 base, with 9 bases lying between them. The CDR3 here is CASRQDRNTGELFF. Written as DNA, the CDR3 is TGTGCCAGCAGACAAGACAGGAACACCGGGGAGCTGTTTTTT.

The rearrangement uses TRBV9 and TRBJ2-5; 7 nucleotides agree with TRBD1. J lost 4 bases, V lost 4 bases, and 7 bases had no gene match. The CDR3 spans 14 residues. The germline CDR1 and CDR2 sequences are SGDLS and YYNGEE. Here the CDR3 DNA reads TGTGCCAGCAGCACAACAGGGGAAGGAGAGACCCAGTACTTC. It specifies CASSTTGEGETQYF.

This sequence joins TRBV5-4 and TRBJ1-3, with D tentatively TRBD1 (5 bases). The CDR3 runs 14 residues. Germline lookup yields CDR1 SGHNT and CDR2 YYREEE (reference sequence). V was cut by 4 bases and J by 1 base, with 9 bases left in between. CDR3 bases: TGTGCCAGCAGCGGAGGGACTTCTGGAAACACCATATATTTT. Residues: CASSGGTSGNTIYF.

This clone was seen just once. The rearrangement joins TRBV5-1 to TRBJ1-5, with 8 nucleotides matching TRBD1. The V segment lost 4 bases and the J segment 0 bases; nucleotides outside the gene matches: 3. Germline CDR1 SGHRS, CDR2 YFSETQ. The CDR3 has 15 amino acids. The CDR3 reads CASSLTGASNQPQHF. Here the CDR3 DNA reads TGCGCCAGCAGCCTGACAGGGGCTAGCAATCAGCCCCAGCATTTT.